These T cell receptor beta chains were read from a single sample in a study of shared clonotypes between healthy human individuals. Generated by immunoSEQ multiplex PCR, the TCRdb table keeps only in-frame clones and is missing some. Of 2 million to 2.5 million clones listed, 92% were seen once; the top ten hold 0.3% to 0.4%. The material sequenced was naive CD4+ T cells from PBMCs. All receptors come from a man aged 18 to 35 in good health. Some clones in this sample may be carry-over from other donors' samples. Each CDR3 is given with its conserved first and last residue. The D gene is left open where the match is weak. Clone size is shown for a subset of rows, as once, few, many or a class of expanded clone.

j_gene: TRBJ2-1; v_gene: TRBV7-6; d_gene: TRBD2; abundance: -; CDR3nt: TGTGCCAGCAGCTTAGGACGCGGGAGCGGTGAGCAGTTCTTC; CDR3aa: CASSLGRGSGEQFF
j_gene: TRBJ2-1; v_gene: TRBV12-5; d_gene: TRBD2; abundance: -; CDR3nt: TGTGCTAGTGGTTCCCTAGCGGGAGATGAGCAGTTCTTC; CDR3aa: CASGSLAGDEQFF
j_gene: TRBJ2-2; v_gene: TRBV29-1; d_gene: -; abundance: -; CDR3nt: TGCGTATCAGGAACCCCAACGGACACCGGGGAGCTGTTTTTT; CDR3aa: CVSGTPTDTGELFF
j_gene: TRBJ1-5; v_gene: TRBV23-1; d_gene: -; abundance: -; CDR3nt: TGCGCCAGCAGTCAATCTGAGGGCAGGGCATCGAATCAGCCCCAGCATTTT; CDR3aa: CASSQSEGRASNQPQHF
j_gene: TRBJ2-7; v_gene: TRBV5-6; d_gene: TRBD1; abundance: -; CDR3nt: TGTGCCAGCACCGCGGACAGGGGCACCTACGAGCAGTACTTC; CDR3aa: CASTADRGTYEQYF
j_gene: TRBJ1-5; v_gene: TRBV5-5; d_gene: -; abundance: -; CDR3nt: TGTGCCAGCAGCTTGAGGAGGGACAATCAGCCCCAGCATTTT; CDR3aa: CASSLRRDNQPQHF
j_gene: TRBJ2-5; v_gene: TRBV7-7; d_gene: -; abundance: -; CDR3nt: TGTGCCAGCAGCTTGTTGAAAGAGACCCAGTACTTC; CDR3aa: CASSLLKETQYF
j_gene: TRBJ2-7; v_gene: TRBV4-3; d_gene: -; abundance: -; CDR3nt: TGCGCCAGCAGCCTGCAGGGGGGGCACGAGCAGTACTTC; CDR3aa: CASSLQGGHEQYF
j_gene: TRBJ1-5; v_gene: TRBV27; d_gene: -; abundance: -; CDR3nt: TGTGCCAGCAGTTTACTAGCGAATCAGCCCCAGCATTTT; CDR3aa: CASSLLANQPQHF
j_gene: TRBJ1-5; v_gene: TRBV5-1; d_gene: -; abundance: -; CDR3nt: TGCGCCAGCAGCATCGGGACCGAAAGCAATCAGCCCCAGCATTTT; CDR3aa: CASSIGTESNQPQHF
j_gene: TRBJ2-3; v_gene: TRBV4-3; d_gene: TRBD2; abundance: once; CDR3nt: TGCGCCAGCAGCCAAGATACTCTAGCGGGAGGGATTCCGCAGTATTTT; CDR3aa: CASSQDTLAGGIPQYF
j_gene: TRBJ2-1; v_gene: TRBV20-1; d_gene: -; abundance: -; CDR3nt: TGCAGTGCTAGCTCCTACAATGAGCAGTTCTTC; CDR3aa: CSASSYNEQFF
j_gene: TRBJ2-5; v_gene: TRBV7-9; d_gene: -; abundance: -; CDR3nt: TGTGCCAGCAGCTTAGTTCGAGGGAGCCAAGAGACCCAGTACTTC; CDR3aa: CASSLVRGSQETQYF
j_gene: TRBJ2-1; v_gene: TRBV27; d_gene: -; abundance: -; CDR3nt: TGTGCCAGCAGTTTAACCCCCTTGGGGGAACCCCTCTACAATGAGCAGTTCTTC; CDR3aa: CASSLTPLGEPLYNEQFF
j_gene: TRBJ1-2; v_gene: TRBV4-1; d_gene: -; abundance: -; CDR3nt: TGCGCCAGCAGCCAAGATTTTCGGGTGAGGGATGGCTACACCTTC; CDR3aa: CASSQDFRVRDGYTF
j_gene: TRBJ2-1; v_gene: TRBV5-6; d_gene: -; abundance: -; CDR3nt: TGTGCCAGCAGCCTCCGGGGAGGCTCCTACAATGAGCAGTTCTTC; CDR3aa: CASSLRGGSYNEQFF
j_gene: TRBJ1-3; v_gene: TRBV11-2; d_gene: -; abundance: -; CDR3nt: TGTGCCAGCAGCTTAGTCGGGACCTCTAGCCTCGGGGGAAACACCATATATTTT; CDR3aa: CASSLVGTSSLGGNTIYF
j_gene: TRBJ1-6; v_gene: TRBV28; d_gene: TRBD1; abundance: -; CDR3nt: TGTGCCAGCAGTTCGGGACAGGCAAATTCACCCCTCCACTTT; CDR3aa: CASSSGQANSPLHF
j_gene: TRBJ2-3; v_gene: TRBV10-3; d_gene: -; abundance: -; CDR3nt: TGTGCCATCAGTGAGTCGGGGTCTGATACGCAGTATTTT; CDR3aa: CAISESGSDTQYF
j_gene: TRBJ2-5; v_gene: TRBV30; d_gene: TRBD1; abundance: once; CDR3nt: TGTGCCTGGAGTGCACAGGGGCGGGAGACCCAGTACTTC; CDR3aa: CAWSAQGRETQYF
j_gene: TRBJ2-7; v_gene: TRBV28; d_gene: TRBD1; abundance: -; CDR3nt: TGTGCCAGCAGTTCCCTCCCAGGGGGCGGTTATCCCTACGAGCAGTACTTC; CDR3aa: CASSSLPGGGYPYEQYF
j_gene: TRBJ2-2; v_gene: TRBV10-2; d_gene: TRBD1; abundance: -; CDR3nt: TGCGCCAGCCGGGCCGGGACAGGGACCCGGGGCACCGGGGAGCTGTTTTTT; CDR3aa: CASRAGTGTRGTGELFF
j_gene: TRBJ1-4; v_gene: TRBV2; d_gene: -; abundance: -; CDR3nt: TGTGCCAGCAGTCAGGACAGCTATGAAAAACTGTTTTTT; CDR3aa: CASSQDSYEKLFF
j_gene: TRBJ2-7; v_gene: TRBV28; d_gene: -; abundance: once; CDR3nt: TGTGCCAGCAGTTTAGCCCAATGGGGGTCCTACGAGCAGTACTTC; CDR3aa: CASSLAQWGSYEQYF
j_gene: TRBJ2-1; v_gene: TRBV11-1; d_gene: -; abundance: -; CDR3nt: TGTGCCAGCAGCTTTTTCTCGGGGAAAGGGTTCTACAATGAGCAGTTCTTC; CDR3aa: CASSFFSGKGFYNEQFF
j_gene: TRBJ2-3; v_gene: TRBV13; d_gene: -; abundance: once; CDR3nt: TGTGCCAGCAGCTTAAGGCAGGGACCAGATACGCAGTATTTT; CDR3aa: CASSLRQGPDTQYF
j_gene: TRBJ2-5; v_gene: TRBV7-2; d_gene: -; abundance: -; CDR3nt: TGTGCCAGCAGCTTAGCCTGGACAATCCAAGAGACCCAGTACTTC; CDR3aa: CASSLAWTIQETQYF
j_gene: TRBJ2-5; v_gene: TRBV6-6; d_gene: -; abundance: -; CDR3nt: TGTGCCAGCAAAACAAACAGGGAAGAGACCCAGTACTTC; CDR3aa: CASKTNREETQYF
j_gene: TRBJ2-5; v_gene: TRBV4-1; d_gene: TRBD1; abundance: once; CDR3nt: TGCGCCAGCAGCCAAGGAAGGACAGGGACCGAGACCCAGTACTTC; CDR3aa: CASSQGRTGTETQYF
j_gene: TRBJ1-1; v_gene: TRBV6-5; d_gene: TRBD1; abundance: -; CDR3nt: TGTGCCAGCAGAAACAGGGGAGTGGACACTGAAGCTTTCTTT; CDR3aa: CASRNRGVDTEAFF
j_gene: TRBJ1-5; v_gene: TRBV2; d_gene: TRBD1; abundance: -; CDR3nt: TGTGCCAGCAGTGGGACAGGGCGAAATCAGCCCCAGCATTTT; CDR3aa: CASSGTGRNQPQHF
j_gene: TRBJ2-2; v_gene: TRBV7-3; d_gene: TRBD2; abundance: -; CDR3nt: TGTGCCAGCAGCCCCAGGACTAGCGGGTACACCGGGGAGCTGTTTTTT; CDR3aa: CASSPRTSGYTGELFF
j_gene: TRBJ2-1; v_gene: TRBV13; d_gene: TRBD2; abundance: -; CDR3nt: TGTGCCAGCAGCTTCCCGGCTAGCGGCAACAATGAGCAGTTCTTC; CDR3aa: CASSFPASGNNEQFF
j_gene: TRBJ2-5; v_gene: TRBV12-5; d_gene: -; abundance: -; CDR3nt: TGTGCTAGTGGTTTGGTAGGGTCAGGACGGGGAGAGACCCAGTACTTC; CDR3aa: CASGLVGSGRGETQYF
j_gene: TRBJ2-1; v_gene: TRBV18; d_gene: -; abundance: -; CDR3nt: TGTGCCAGCTCACCAACCAGGGGTGCCTACAATGAGCAGTTCTTC; CDR3aa: CASSPTRGAYNEQFF
j_gene: TRBJ2-5; v_gene: TRBV5-1; d_gene: TRBD2; abundance: -; CDR3nt: TGCGCCAGCAGCTTGATGACTAGCGGGATAGAGACCCAGTACTTC; CDR3aa: CASSLMTSGIETQYF
j_gene: TRBJ1-2; v_gene: TRBV18; d_gene: TRBD1; abundance: -; CDR3nt: TGTGCCAGCTCACCTACAGGGGGAAACTATGGCTACACCTTC; CDR3aa: CASSPTGGNYGYTF
j_gene: TRBJ2-1; v_gene: TRBV5-4; d_gene: TRBD2; abundance: -; CDR3nt: TGTGCCAGCAGCTTGGGGATCGCGGGAGGTCCTGGCAATGAGCAGTTCTTC; CDR3aa: CASSLGIAGGPGNEQFF
j_gene: TRBJ2-7; v_gene: TRBV18; d_gene: TRBD1; abundance: -; CDR3nt: TGTGCCAGCTCACCGGGGCCGACAGGGACCTCCTACGAGCAGTACTTC; CDR3aa: CASSPGPTGTSYEQYF
j_gene: TRBJ2-3; v_gene: TRBV5-6; d_gene: -; abundance: -; CDR3nt: TGTGCCAGCAGCGGGGACGGGTTTTTTAGCACAGATACGCAGTATTTT; CDR3aa: CASSGDGFFSTDTQYF
j_gene: TRBJ2-5; v_gene: TRBV4-2; d_gene: TRBD2; abundance: -; CDR3nt: TGTGCCAGCAGGGGGGGCGTAGCGGGAGGAGAGACCCAGTACTTC; CDR3aa: CASRGGVAGGETQYF
j_gene: TRBJ1-2; v_gene: TRBV11-2; d_gene: TRBD1; abundance: -; CDR3nt: TGTGCCAGCCGGACAGGGAGCTATGGCTACACCTTC; CDR3aa: CASRTGSYGYTF
j_gene: TRBJ1-1; v_gene: TRBV21-1; d_gene: -; abundance: -; CDR3nt: TGTGCCAGCAGCAAAGCGAGGCGGGCGGCTGAAGCTTTCTTT; CDR3aa: CASSKARRAAEAFF
j_gene: TRBJ2-7; v_gene: TRBV6-1; d_gene: TRBD1; abundance: -; CDR3nt: TGTGCCAGCAGCGGACAGGACGGCTACGAGCAGTACTTC; CDR3aa: CASSGQDGYEQYF
j_gene: TRBJ1-2; v_gene: TRBV5-1; d_gene: -; abundance: few; CDR3nt: TGCGCCAGCAGCTTGGATGGAGGGGGTGGCTACACCTTC; CDR3aa: CASSLDGGGGYTF
j_gene: TRBJ2-5; v_gene: TRBV7-2; d_gene: -; abundance: -; CDR3nt: TGTGCCAGCAGCTCCCGGGAGACGGTGGCCCAGTACTTC; CDR3aa: CASSSRETVAQYF
j_gene: TRBJ2-1; v_gene: TRBV5-6; d_gene: -; abundance: -; CDR3nt: TGTGCCAGCAGCTTGAGTATGCATGAGCAGTTCTTC; CDR3aa: CASSLSMHEQFF
j_gene: TRBJ2-7; v_gene: TRBV28; d_gene: -; abundance: -; CDR3nt: TGTGCCAGCTCGGGTGTACCCTCCTACGAGCAGTACTTC; CDR3aa: CASSGVPSYEQYF
j_gene: TRBJ1-1; v_gene: TRBV28; d_gene: -; abundance: -; CDR3nt: TGTGCCAGCGGCAGTTTATCAGGGGCGGGAACTGAAGCTTTCTTT; CDR3aa: CASGSLSGAGTEAFF
j_gene: TRBJ1-3; v_gene: TRBV5-1; d_gene: -; abundance: -; CDR3nt: TGCGCCAGCAGTACCGGACAGCCCCTAGACACCATATATTTT; CDR3aa: CASSTGQPLDTIYF
j_gene: TRBJ1-3; v_gene: TRBV7-6; d_gene: -; abundance: -; CDR3nt: TGTGCCAGCAGCTTTAGTCCAGACGGAAACACCATATATTTT; CDR3aa: CASSFSPDGNTIYF
j_gene: TRBJ2-3; v_gene: TRBV19; d_gene: TRBD2; abundance: once; CDR3nt: TGTGCCAGTAGCCGGACTAGCGGGGCCCTCACAGATACGCAGTATTTT; CDR3aa: CASSRTSGALTDTQYF